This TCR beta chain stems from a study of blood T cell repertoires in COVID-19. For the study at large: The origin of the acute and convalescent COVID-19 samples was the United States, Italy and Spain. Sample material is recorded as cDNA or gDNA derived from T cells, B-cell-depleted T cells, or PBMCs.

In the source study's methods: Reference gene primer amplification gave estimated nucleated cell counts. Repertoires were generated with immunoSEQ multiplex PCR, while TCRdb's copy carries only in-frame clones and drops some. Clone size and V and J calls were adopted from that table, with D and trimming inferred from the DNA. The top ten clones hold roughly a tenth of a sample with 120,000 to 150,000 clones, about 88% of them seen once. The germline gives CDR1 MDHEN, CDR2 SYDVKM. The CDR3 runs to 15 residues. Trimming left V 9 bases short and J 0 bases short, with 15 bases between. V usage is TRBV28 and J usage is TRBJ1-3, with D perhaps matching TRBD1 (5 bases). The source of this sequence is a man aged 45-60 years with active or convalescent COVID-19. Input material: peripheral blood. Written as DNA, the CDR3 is TGTGCCAGTAACAGACAGTCCCTCTCTGGAAACACCATATATTTT. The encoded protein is CASNRQSLSGNTIYF.